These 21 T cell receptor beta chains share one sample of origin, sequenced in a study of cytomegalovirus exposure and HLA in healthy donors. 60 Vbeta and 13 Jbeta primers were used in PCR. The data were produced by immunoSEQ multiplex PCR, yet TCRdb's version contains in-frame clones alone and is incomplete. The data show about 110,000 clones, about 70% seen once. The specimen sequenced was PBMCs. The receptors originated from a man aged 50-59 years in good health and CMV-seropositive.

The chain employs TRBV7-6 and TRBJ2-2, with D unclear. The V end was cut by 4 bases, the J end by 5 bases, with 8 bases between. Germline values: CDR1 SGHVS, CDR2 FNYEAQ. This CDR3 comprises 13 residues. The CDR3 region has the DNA TGTGCCAGCAGCTCCCTCAGAACCGGGGAGCTGTTTTTT. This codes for CASSSLRTGELFF. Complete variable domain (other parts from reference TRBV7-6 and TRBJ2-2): GAGVSQSPRYKVTKRGQDVALRCDPISGHVSLYWYRQALGQGPEFLTYFNYEAQQDKSGLPNDRFSAERPEGSISTLTIQRTEQRDSAMYRCASSSLRTGELFFGEGSRLTVL.

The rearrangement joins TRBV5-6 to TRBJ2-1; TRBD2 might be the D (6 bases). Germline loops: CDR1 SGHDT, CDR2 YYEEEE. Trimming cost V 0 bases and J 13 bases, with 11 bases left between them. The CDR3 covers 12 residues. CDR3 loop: CASSLEAAGQFF. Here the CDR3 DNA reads TGTGCCAGCAGCTTGGAAGCGGCGGGACAGTTCTTC.

The CDR3 DNA sequence: TGTGCCAGCAGGTCCGGGGGTCTAGCCAAAAACATTCAGTACTTC. Its translation: CASRSGGLAKNIQYF. The chain has TRBV6-5 and TRBJ2-4, with D possibly being TRBD2 (6 bases). V was shortened by 6 bases and J by 0 bases, with 12 bases between the two germline ends. This CDR3 contains 15 residues. The germline V gene has CDR1 MNHEY and CDR2 SVGAGI.

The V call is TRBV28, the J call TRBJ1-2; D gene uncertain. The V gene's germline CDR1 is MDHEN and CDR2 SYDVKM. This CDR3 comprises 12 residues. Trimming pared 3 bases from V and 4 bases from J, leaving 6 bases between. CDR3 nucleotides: TGTGCCAGCAGTTTGAGTTTCTATGGCTACACCTTC. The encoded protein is CASSLSFYGYTF.

The CDR3 DNA reads TGTGCCAGCAGCTTGATAGGACAGGGGACCTACGAGCAGTACTTC. Translation: CASSLIGQGTYEQYF. V and J are TRBV5-6 and TRBJ2-7; 9 bases fit TRBD1. Trimming cost V 1 base and J 2 bases; bases outside gene matches: 4. Germline loops: CDR1 SGHDT, CDR2 YYEEEE. There are 15 residues in the CDR3.

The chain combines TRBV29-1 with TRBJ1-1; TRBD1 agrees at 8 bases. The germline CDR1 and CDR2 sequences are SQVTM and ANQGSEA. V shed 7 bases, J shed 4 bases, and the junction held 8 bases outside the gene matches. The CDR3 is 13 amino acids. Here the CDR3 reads CSGGPDRATEAFF. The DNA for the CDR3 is TGCAGCGGGGGACCGGACAGGGCCACTGAAGCTTTCTTT.

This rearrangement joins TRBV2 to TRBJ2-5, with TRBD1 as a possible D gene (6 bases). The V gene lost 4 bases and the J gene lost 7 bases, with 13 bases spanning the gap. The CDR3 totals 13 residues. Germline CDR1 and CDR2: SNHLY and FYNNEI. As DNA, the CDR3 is TGTGCCAGCAGTGCTACAGGGTTGGGGACCCAGTACTTC. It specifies CASSATGLGTQYF. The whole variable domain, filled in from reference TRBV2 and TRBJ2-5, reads EPEVTQTPSHQVTQMGQEVILRCVPISNHLYFYWYRQILGQKVEFLVSFYNNEISEKSEIFDDQFSVERPDGSNFTLKIRSTKLEDSAMYFCASSATGLGTQYFGPGTRLLVL.

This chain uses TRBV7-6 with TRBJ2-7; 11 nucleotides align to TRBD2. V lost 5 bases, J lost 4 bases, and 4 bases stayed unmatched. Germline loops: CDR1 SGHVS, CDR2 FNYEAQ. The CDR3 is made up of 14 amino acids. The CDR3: CASSVTSGVYEQYF. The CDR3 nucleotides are TGTGCCAGCAGCGTGACTAGCGGGGTATACGAGCAGTACTTC.

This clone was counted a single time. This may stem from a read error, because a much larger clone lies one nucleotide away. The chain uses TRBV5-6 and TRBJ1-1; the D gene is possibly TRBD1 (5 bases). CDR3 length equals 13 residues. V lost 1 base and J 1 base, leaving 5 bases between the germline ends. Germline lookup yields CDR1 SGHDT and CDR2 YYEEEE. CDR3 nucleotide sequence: TGTGCCAGCAGCTTGACAGGGAACACTGAAGCTTTCTTT. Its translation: CASSLTGNTEAFF.

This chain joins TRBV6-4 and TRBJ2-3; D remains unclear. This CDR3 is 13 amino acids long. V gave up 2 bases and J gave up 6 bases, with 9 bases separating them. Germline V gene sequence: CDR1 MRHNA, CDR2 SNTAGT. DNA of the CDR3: TGTGCCAGCAGTGACAGGAGTGGGGATACGCAGTATTTT. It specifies CASSDRSGDTQYF.

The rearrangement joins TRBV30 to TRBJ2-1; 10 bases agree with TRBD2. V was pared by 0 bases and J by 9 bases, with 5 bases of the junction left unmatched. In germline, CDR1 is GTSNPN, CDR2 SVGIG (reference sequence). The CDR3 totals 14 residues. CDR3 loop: CAWSVRTSGIEQFF. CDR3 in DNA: TGTGCCTGGAGTGTACGAACTAGCGGGATTGAGCAGTTCTTC.

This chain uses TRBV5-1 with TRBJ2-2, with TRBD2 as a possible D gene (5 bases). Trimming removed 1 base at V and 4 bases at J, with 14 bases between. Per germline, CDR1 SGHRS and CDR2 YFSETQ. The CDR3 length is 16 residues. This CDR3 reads CASSLIPRLATGELFF. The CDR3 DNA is TGCGCCAGCAGCTTGATCCCCCGGCTAGCCACCGGGGAGCTGTTTTTT.

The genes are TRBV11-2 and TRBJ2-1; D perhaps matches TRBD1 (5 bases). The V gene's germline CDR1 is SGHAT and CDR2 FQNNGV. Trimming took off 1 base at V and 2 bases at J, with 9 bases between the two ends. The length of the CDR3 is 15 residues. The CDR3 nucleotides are TGTGCCAGCAGCTTAGGGGCAGGGCCCTACAATGAGCAGTTCTTC. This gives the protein CASSLGAGPYNEQFF.

The chain's CDR3 is CASSLGQRTDTQYF. The CDR3, as DNA: TGTGCCAGCAGCCTGGGACAGCGCACAGATACGCAGTATTTT. This rearrangement joins TRBV14 to TRBJ2-3; the match to TRBD1 covers 7 bases. The CDR3 runs to 14 residues. The germline V gene encodes CDR1 SGHDN and CDR2 FVKESK. Trimming at V came to 4 bases and at J to 1 base, leaving 2 bases not matched to a gene.

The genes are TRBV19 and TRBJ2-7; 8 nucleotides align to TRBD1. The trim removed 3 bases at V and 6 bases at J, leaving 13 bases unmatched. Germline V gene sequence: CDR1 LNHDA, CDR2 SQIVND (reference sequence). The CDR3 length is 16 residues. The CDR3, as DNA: TGTGCCAGTAGTATGGTCTCCGGGACAGGCCCCCTCGAGCAGTACTTC. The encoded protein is CASSMVSGTGPLEQYF. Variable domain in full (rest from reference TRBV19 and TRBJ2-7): DGGITQSPKYLFRKEGQNVTLSCEQNLNHDAMYWYRQDPGQGLRLIYYSQIVNDFQKGDIAEGYSVSREKKESFPLTVTSAQKNPTAFYLCASSMVSGTGPLEQYFGPGTRLTVT.

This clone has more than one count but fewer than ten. The CDR3 DNA sequence: TGTGCCAGCAGTCAGAGCGCTAATGAAAAACTGTTTTTT. Translation gives CASSQSANEKLFF. The chain joins TRBV6-1 to TRBJ1-4; D unresolved. Between the trimmed V and J ends, which lost 5 bases and 3 bases, there was a span of 7 bases. The CDR3 sequence is 13 residues long. Per the germline V gene, CDR1 is MNHNS and CDR2 is SASEGT.

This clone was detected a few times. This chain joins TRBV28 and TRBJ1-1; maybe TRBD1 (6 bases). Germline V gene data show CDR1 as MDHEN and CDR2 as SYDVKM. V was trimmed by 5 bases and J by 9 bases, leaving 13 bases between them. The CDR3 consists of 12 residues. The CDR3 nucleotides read TGTGCCAGCAGTCCCGGACAGAATCAAGCTTTCTTT. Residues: CASSPGQNQAFF.

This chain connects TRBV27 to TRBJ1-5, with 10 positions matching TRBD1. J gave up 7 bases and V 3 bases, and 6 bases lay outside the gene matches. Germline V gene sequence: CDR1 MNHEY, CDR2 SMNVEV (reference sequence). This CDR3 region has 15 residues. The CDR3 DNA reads TGTGCCAGCAGTTTCGACAGGGGGCTTGGCCAGCCCCAGCATTTT. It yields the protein CASSFDRGLGQPQHF.

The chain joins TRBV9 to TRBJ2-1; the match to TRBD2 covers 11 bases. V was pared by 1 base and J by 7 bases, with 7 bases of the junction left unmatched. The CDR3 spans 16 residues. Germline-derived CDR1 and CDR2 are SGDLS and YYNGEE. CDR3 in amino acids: CASSVQLAGGQNEQFF. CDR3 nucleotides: TGTGCCAGCAGCGTACAGTTAGCGGGGGGGCAAAATGAGCAGTTCTTC.

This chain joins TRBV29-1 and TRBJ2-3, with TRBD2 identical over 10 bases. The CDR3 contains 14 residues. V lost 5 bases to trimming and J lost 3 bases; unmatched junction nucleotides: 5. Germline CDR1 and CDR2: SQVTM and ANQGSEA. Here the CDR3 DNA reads TGCAGCGTTTGCGGGACTAGCGCAACAGATACGCAGTATTTT. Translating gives CSVCGTSATDTQYF.

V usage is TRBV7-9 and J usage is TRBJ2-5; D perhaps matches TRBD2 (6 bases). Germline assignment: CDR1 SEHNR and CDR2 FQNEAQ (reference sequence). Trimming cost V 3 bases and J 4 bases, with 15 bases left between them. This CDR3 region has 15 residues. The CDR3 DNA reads TGTGCCAGCAGCTTGGGCGGGAACGTGGGAGAGACCCAGTACTTC. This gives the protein CASSLGGNVGETQYF.